Following are 13 T cell receptor beta chains from one sample sequenced in a study of beta chain features in type 1 diabetes. Overall study findings and caveats: Type 1 diabetes patients had TCRB CDR3s that were shorter (moderately but significantly so) in all four CD4+ subsets.

Antigens of these TCRs are unknown. Investigators reverse transcribed all isolated RNA, so they sequenced expressed TCRB transcripts. Sequencing was performed with immunoSEQ multiplex PCR; in TCRdb, only in-frame clones are kept and a portion is missing. The sample records about 280,000 clones, around 16% being singletons. The sample taken for sequencing was naive CD4+ T cells from blood. The receptors come from a man younger than 35 with type 1 diabetes.

This clone has a handful of counts. The sample has other DNA sequences that encode this CDR3 too. The rearrangement joins TRBV5-1 to TRBJ2-3; tentative D call: TRBD1 (5 bases). V lost 0 bases and J lost 3, with 8 bases in between. The CDR3 consists of 14 residues. Per the germline V gene, CDR1 is SGHRS and CDR2 is YFSETQ. The CDR3 DNA is TGCGCCAGCAGCTTGGCCCAGGGAACAGATACGCAGTATTTT. It yields the protein CASSLAQGTDTQYF.

This clone has just a few counts. The chain couples TRBV23-1 to TRBJ2-2, with 8 bases aligning to TRBD1. TRBV23-1 is an open reading frame whose function is uncertain. Trimming removed 0 bases from V and 3 bases from J; junction bases left unmatched: 6. The CDR3 contains 17 residues. CDR3 residues: CASSQSVRGRDTGELFF. CDR3 coding DNA: TGCGCCAGCAGTCAATCGGTCAGGGGGCGTGACACCGGGGAGCTGTTTTTT.

This clone was detected a few times. The chain carries TRBV5-1 and TRBJ2-7; 7 bases align to TRBD2. Trimming removed 8 bases from V and 0 bases from J; junction bases left unmatched: 5. CDR3 length: 13 residues. Germline V CDR1 and CDR2: SGHRS, YFSETQ. The CDR3 region is CASRAGSSYEQYF. As DNA, the CDR3 is TGCGCCAGTAGAGCGGGGTCCTCCTACGAGCAGTACTTC.

This clone was seen a few times. The chain has TRBV5-4 and TRBJ2-1; no clear D gene. The germline V gene encodes CDR1 SGHNT and CDR2 YYREEE (reference sequence). CDR3 length equals 13 residues. Trimming removed 1 base at V and 5 bases at J, with 7 bases between. The CDR3 region is CASSLRFDNEQFF. CDR3 bases: TGTGCCAGCAGCTTGCGGTTCGACAATGAGCAGTTCTTC.

This chain joins TRBV19 and TRBJ2-1, with D perhaps TRBD2 (5 bases). The CDR3 is 17 amino acids. Germline V CDR1 and CDR2: LNHDA, SQIVND (reference sequence). Trimming left V 0 bases short and J 4 bases short, with 16 bases between. CDR3 residues: CASSIDTPGGLYNEQFF. For the CDR3, the DNA is TGTGCCAGTAGTATAGATACCCCTGGAGGCCTGTACAATGAGCAGTTCTTC.

This clone was picked up a small number of times. The gene calls are TRBV27 and TRBJ2-7, with 14 bases identical to TRBD2. The germline V gene has CDR1 MNHEY and CDR2 SMNVEV (reference sequence). Trimming at V came to 6 bases and at J to 3 bases, leaving 1 base not matched to a gene. This CDR3 is built from 14 residues. CDR3 bases: TGTGCCAGCAGAGGACTAGCGGGAGGCTACGAGCAGTACTTC. It codes for CASRGLAGGYEQYF.

As to this clone: One end of the junction fails to match germline, which may point to a read error. The V gene is TRBV30, the J gene TRBJ1-5; D not certain. The CDR3 is 13 amino acids. The germline gives CDR1 GTSNPN, CDR2 SVGIG (reference sequence). The CDR3 reads CAWSVLSHQPQHF. CDR3 bases: TGTGCCTGGAGTGTTCTTAGCCATCAGCCCCAGCATTTT.

This clone was recorded a few times. The rearrangement uses TRBV6-5 and TRBJ1-6; D gene unclear. Deletions cut 5 bases from V and 7 bases from J, with 12 bases between. This CDR3 is 14 amino acids long. The germline V gene has CDR1 MNHEY and CDR2 SVGAGI. The CDR3: CASSRRVHNSPLHF. In DNA form, the CDR3 reads TGTGCCAGCAGTCGGAGGGTTCACAATTCACCCCTCCACTTT.

This clone was counted a few times. The V call is TRBV5-1, the J call TRBJ2-7, with D unclear. In germline, CDR1 is SGHRS, CDR2 YFSETQ. Trimming took 5 bases from V and 3 from J, leaving 15 bases between them. This CDR3 comprises 14 residues. CDR3 residues: CASRSHSAFYEQYF. In nucleotides, the CDR3 is TGCGCCAGCAGATCCCACAGTGCCTTCTACGAGCAGTACTTC.

This clone was seen a handful of times. The genes are TRBV18 and TRBJ2-5, with TRBD1 as a possible D gene (6 bases). V lost 6 bases and J 1 base, leaving 6 bases between the germline ends. Germline V gene lookup returns CDR1 KGHSH and CDR2 LQKENI. The CDR3 consists of 12 residues. The CDR3 protein is CASSTGQETQYF. CDR3 DNA: TGTGCCAGCTCGACAGGCCAAGAGACCCAGTACTTC.

J is TRBJ2-1 and V is TRBV5-1; maybe TRBD2 (7 bases). Trimming cost V 5 bases and J 8 bases, with 17 bases left between them. The CDR3 loop spans 14 amino acids. Germline CDR1 SGHRS, CDR2 YFSETQ. In nucleotides, the CDR3 is TGCGCCAGCAGACAACAGGGCGGGAGCGATGAGCAGTTCTTC. It is translated as CASRQQGGSDEQFF.

This clone has more than one count but fewer than ten. The chain recombines TRBV30 with TRBJ2-1; 8 nucleotides line up with TRBD2. CDR1 GTSNPN and CDR2 SVGIG come from the germline V gene (reference sequence). Unmatched junction bases numbered 3, after V lost 3 bases and J lost 8 bases. The CDR3 runs 12 residues. The CDR3 sequence is CAWSGTSDEQFF. In DNA form, the CDR3 reads TGTGCCTGGAGCGGGACTAGTGATGAGCAGTTCTTC.

This clone showed up just a few times. The V and J genes are TRBV5-4 and TRBJ1-5; no firm D call. From germline, CDR1 is SGHNT and CDR2 YYREEE (reference sequence). The CDR3 is 12 residues long. Trimming removed 4 bases at V and 4 bases at J, with 6 bases between. CDR3 bases: TGTGCCAGCAGCCGGGAAAATCAGCCCCAGCATTTT. Protein sequence: CASSRENQPQHF.